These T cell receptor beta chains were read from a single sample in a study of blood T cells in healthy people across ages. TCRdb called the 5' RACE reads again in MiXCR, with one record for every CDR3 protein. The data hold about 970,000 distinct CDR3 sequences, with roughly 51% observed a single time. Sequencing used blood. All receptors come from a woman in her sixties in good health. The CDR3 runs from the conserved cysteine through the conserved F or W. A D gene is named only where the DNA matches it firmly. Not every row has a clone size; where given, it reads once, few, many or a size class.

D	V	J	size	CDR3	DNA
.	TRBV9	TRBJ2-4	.	CASSTNLAKNIQYF	TGTGCCAGCAGCACTAACCTAGCCAAAAACATTCAGTACTTC
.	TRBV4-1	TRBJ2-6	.	CASSQARLGTGANVLTF	TGCGCCAGCAGCCAAGCGCGCCTGGGGACAGGGGCCAACGTCCTGACTTTC
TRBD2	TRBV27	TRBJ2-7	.	CASAGLDGYEQYF	TGTGCCAGCGCCGGACTAGATGGCTACGAGCAGTACTTC
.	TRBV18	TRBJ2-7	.	CASSPSRGNNEQYF	TGTGCCAGCTCACCATCCCGAGGCAACAATGAGCAGTACTTC
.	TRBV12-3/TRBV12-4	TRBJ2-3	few	CASSRPTGRTDTQYF	TGTGCCAGCAGCCGCCCGACTGGACGCACAGATACGCAGTATTTT
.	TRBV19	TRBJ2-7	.	CASTPTGKPFHEQYF	TGTGCCAGCACTCCAACAGGAAAGCCTTTCCACGAGCAGTACTTC
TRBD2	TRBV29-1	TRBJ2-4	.	CSVVGRGDVTKNIQYF	TGCAGCGTGGTGGGCCGGGGGGATGTAACCAAAAACATTCAGTACTTC
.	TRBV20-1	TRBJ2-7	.	CSGIARSYEQYF	TGCAGTGGGATAGCGCGATCCTACGAGCAGTACTTC
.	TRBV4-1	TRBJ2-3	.	CASSQDYTDTQYF	TGCGCCAGCAGCCAAGATTATACAGATACGCAGTATTTT
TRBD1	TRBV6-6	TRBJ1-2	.	CASRNQGESLYGYTF	TGTGCCAGCAGAAATCAGGGGGAATCCCTATATGGCTACACCTTC
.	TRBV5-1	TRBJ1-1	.	CASSFWEGNEAFF	TGCGCCAGCAGCTTTTGGGAGGGCAATGAAGCTTTCTTT
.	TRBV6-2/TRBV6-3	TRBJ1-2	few	CASSVNYGYTF	TGTGCCAGCAGCGTGAACTATGGCTACACCTTC
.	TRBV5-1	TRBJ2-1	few	CASSRDPGQVIYEQFF	TGCGCCAGCAGCCGGGATCCGGGACAAGTAATCTATGAGCAGTTCTTC
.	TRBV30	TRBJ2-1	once	CAGSEASLIGDEQFF	TGTGCCGGATCCGAAGCTAGCTTAATAGGGGATGAGCAGTTCTTC
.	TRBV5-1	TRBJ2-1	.	CASSLAKEPNYNEQFF	TGCGCCAGCAGCTTGGCCAAGGAGCCCAACTACAATGAGCAGTTCTTC
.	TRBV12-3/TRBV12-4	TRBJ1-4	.	CASSPGSYKEKLFF	TGTGCCAGCAGTCCCGGGAGTTATAAGGAAAAACTGTTTTTT
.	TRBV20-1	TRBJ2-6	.	CSVSAPGLGANVLTF	TGCAGTGTTAGCGCCCCGGGTCTAGGGGCCAACGTCCTGACTTTC
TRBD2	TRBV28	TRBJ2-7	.	CASRNLGRYEQYF	TGTGCCAGCAGGAACCTCGGGAGGTACGAGCAGTACTTC
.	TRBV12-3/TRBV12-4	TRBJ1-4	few	CASSSGPGNEKLFF	TGTGCCAGCAGTTCGGGTCCGGGAAATGAAAAACTGTTTTTT
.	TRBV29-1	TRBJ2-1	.	CSGIHRYNEQFF	TGCAGCGGAATACACCGATACAATGAGCAGTTCTTC
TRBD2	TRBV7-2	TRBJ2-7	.	CASSFSGRVYEQYF	TGTGCCAGCAGCTTTAGCGGGAGGGTTTACGAGCAGTACTTC
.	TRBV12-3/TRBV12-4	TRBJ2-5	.	CASSMIRGETQYF	TGTGCCAGCAGTATGATCCGGGGGGAGACCCAGTACTTC
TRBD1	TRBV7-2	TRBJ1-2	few	CASSLDDRGRGYGYTF	TGTGCCAGCAGCTTAGATGACAGGGGGCGCGGCTATGGCTACACCTTC
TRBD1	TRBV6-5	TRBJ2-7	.	CASRTHKGASYEQYF	TGTGCCAGCAGAACACATAAGGGGGCCTCCTACGAGCAGTACTTC
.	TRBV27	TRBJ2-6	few	CASTRRWGTSSGANVLTF	TGTGCCAGCACCCGAAGATGGGGCACGAGCTCTGGGGCCAACGTCCTGACTTTC
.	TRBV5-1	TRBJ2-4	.	CASSRDIGYGQNIQYF	TGCGCCAGCAGTCGGGACATAGGGTACGGCCAAAACATTCAGTACTTC
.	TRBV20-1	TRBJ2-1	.	CSAFRDSDKFF	TGCAGTGCCTTCCGGGACTCGGATAAGTTCTTC
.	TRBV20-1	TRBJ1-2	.	CSAGAARTGPGANYGYTF	TGCAGTGCTGGGGCAGCCAGGACCGGGCCGGGAGCTAACTATGGCTACACCTTC
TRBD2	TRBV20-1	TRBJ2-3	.	CSARTSGTYTQYF	TGCAGTGCAAGGACTAGCGGGACTTATACGCAGTATTTT
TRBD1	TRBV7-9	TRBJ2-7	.	CASSLGTGLHEQYF	TGTGCCAGCAGCTTGGGGACAGGCCTCCACGAGCAGTACTTC
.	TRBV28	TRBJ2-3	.	CASSFPSADTQYF	TGTGCCAGCAGTTTCCCGAGCGCAGATACGCAGTATTTT
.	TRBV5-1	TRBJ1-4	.	CASSPQTGLLREKLFF	TGCGCCAGCAGCCCCCAAACAGGGCTACTAAGGGAAAAACTGTTTTTT
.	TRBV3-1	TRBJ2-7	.	CASSQEIRSYEQYF	TGTGCCAGCAGCCAAGAGATTAGATCCTACGAGCAGTACTTC
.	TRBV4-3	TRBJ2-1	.	CASSQDFTPIYSYNEQFF	TGCGCCAGCAGCCAAGATTTTACTCCCATTTACTCCTACAATGAGCAGTTCTTC
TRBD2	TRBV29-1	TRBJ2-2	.	CSVELGGSELFF	TGCAGCGTTGAACTCGGCGGGAGTGAGCTGTTTTTT